One T cell receptor (beta chain) is described in this entry. Its antigen is not known. Germline V CDR1 and CDR2: SGHAT, FQNNGV. The CDR3 covers 13 residues. Added by template switching were UMIs that each held a 6-nucleotide sample barcode. One entry per CDR3 protein, without DNA, is what TCRdb gives after re-calling the 5' RACE reads. This table holds fewer than 200,000 distinct CDR3 sequences. This entry is derived from a study of monozygotic twins with inflammatory bowel disease. Study-wide points: Support was absent for any single strong signal or clonotype linked to IBD.

Per donor, under 3 ml of blood was collected and frozen. This rearrangement joins TRBV11-2 to TRBJ2-7; as DNA is missing, the TRBD1 call by TCRdb cannot be tested. The receptor's source is a human donor with ulcerative colitis or Crohn's disease, or a healthy co-twin of an affected twin (not recorded which). Sample: blood. The chain's CDR3 is CASSLETGNEQYF.